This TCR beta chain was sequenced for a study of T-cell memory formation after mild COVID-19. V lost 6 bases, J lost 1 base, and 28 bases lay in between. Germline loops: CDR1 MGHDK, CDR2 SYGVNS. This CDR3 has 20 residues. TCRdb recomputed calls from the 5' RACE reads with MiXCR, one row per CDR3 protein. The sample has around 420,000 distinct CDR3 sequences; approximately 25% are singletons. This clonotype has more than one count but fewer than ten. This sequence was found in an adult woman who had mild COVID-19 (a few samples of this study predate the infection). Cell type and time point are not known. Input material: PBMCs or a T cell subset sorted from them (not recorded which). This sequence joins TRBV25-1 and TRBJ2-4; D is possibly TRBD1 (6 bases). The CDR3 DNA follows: TGTGCCAGCAGCTCCACTTCCCAGGGGCCATCGATCTCGGCCAAAAACATTCAGTACTTC. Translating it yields CASSSTSQGPSISAKNIQYF. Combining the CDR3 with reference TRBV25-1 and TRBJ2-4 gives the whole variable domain EADIYQTPRYLVIGTGKKITLECSQTMGHDKMYWYQQDPGMELHLIHYSYGVNSTEKGDLSSESTVSRIRTEHFPLTLESARPSHTSQYLCASSSTSQGPSISAKNIQYFGAGTRLSVL.